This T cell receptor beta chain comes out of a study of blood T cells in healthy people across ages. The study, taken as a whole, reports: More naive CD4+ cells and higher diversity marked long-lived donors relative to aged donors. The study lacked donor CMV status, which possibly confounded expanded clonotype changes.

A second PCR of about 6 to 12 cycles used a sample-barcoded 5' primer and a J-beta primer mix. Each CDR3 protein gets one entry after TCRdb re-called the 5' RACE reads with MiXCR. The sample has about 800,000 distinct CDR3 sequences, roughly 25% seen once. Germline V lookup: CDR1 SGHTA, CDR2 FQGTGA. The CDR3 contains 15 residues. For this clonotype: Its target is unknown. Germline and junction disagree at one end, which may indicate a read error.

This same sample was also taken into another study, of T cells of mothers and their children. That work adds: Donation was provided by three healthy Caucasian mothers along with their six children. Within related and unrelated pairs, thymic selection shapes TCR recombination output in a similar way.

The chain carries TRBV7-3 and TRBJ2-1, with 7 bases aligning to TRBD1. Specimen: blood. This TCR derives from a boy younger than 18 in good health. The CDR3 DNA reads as TGTGCCAACAGCCCCACAGGGGCTACATACAATGAGCAGTTCTTC. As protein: CANSPTGATYNEQFF.